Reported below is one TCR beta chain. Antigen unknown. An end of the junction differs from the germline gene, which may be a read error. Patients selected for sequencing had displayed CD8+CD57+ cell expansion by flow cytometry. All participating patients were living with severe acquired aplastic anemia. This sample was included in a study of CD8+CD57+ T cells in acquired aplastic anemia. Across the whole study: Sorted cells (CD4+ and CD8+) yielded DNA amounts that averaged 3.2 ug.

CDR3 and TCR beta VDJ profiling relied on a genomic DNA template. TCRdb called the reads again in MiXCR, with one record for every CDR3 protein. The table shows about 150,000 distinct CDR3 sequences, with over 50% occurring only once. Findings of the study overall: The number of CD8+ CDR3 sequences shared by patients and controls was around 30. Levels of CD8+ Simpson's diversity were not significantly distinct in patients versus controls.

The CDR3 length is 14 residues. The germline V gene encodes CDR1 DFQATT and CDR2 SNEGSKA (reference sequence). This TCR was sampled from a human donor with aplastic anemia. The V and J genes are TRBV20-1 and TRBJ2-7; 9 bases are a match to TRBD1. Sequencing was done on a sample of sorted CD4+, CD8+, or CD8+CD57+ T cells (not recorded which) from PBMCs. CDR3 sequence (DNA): TGCAGTGCTAGAGGCAGGGACAGGGTGGACGAACAGTACTTC. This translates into CSARGRDRVDEQYF.